Following are 26 T cell receptor beta chains from one sample sequenced in a study of beta chain features in type 1 diabetes. General study results and limits: Among all four CD4+ subsets, Type 1 diabetes patients had TCRB CDR3s that were moderately but significantly shorter.

Sequenced material consisted of expressed TCRB transcripts (all of the isolated RNA was reverse transcribed). Method: immunoSEQ multiplex PCR; TCRdb's copy keeps in-frame clones and lacks some. The sample has fewer than 18,000 clones, approximately 76% seen once. Their antigens remain unidentified. Sequenced input: stem cell memory CD4+ T cells from blood. The receptors originated from a woman between 18 and 29 years old with type 1 diabetes.

The chain couples TRBV11-3 to TRBJ2-2; 7 bases are shared with TRBD1. The CDR3 runs to 17 residues. CDR1 is SGHNT, CDR2 YENEEA, per germline. V lost 5 bases to trimming and J lost 3 bases; unmatched junction nucleotides: 12. The CDR3 coding sequence is TGTGCCAGCAGCCCAGCCGGGCGGCAGGGGGACACCGGGGAGCTGTTTTTT. Amino acid sequence: CASSPAGRQGDTGELFF.

The V and J genes are TRBV10-3 and TRBJ2-7; 10 bases are a match to TRBD2. CDR1 and CDR2 from the germline V gene are ENHRY and SYGVKD. The J segment lost 2 bases and the V segment lost 4 bases, leaving 2 bases of the junction unmatched. The CDR3 covers 14 residues. The DNA of the CDR3 is TGTGCCATCAGTGGGACTAGCGGCACCTACGAGCAGTACTTC. Protein sequence: CAISGTSGTYEQYF.

This clone turned up a few times. The chain recombines TRBV11-1 with TRBJ2-1, with TRBD1 matching over 10 bases. Germline CDR1 SGHAT, CDR2 FQDESV (reference sequence). With V trimmed by 3 bases and J by 7 bases, 12 bases remained unmatched. This CDR3 region has 17 residues. CDR3 DNA sequence: TGTGCCAGCAGCTTTAGTTTCAGCGGGACAGGGGTAAATGAGCAGTTCTTC. Translating it yields CASSFSFSGTGVNEQFF.

This clone was detected once. The rearrangement uses TRBV11-2 and TRBJ2-2; D call uncertain. The CDR3 covers 10 residues. Germline V gene lookup returns CDR1 SGHAT and CDR2 FQNNGV. V gave up 3 bases and J gave up 13 bases, with 6 bases separating them. DNA for the CDR3: TGTGCCAGCAGCTTCTCGGGGCTGTTTTTT. Translating gives CASSFSGLFF.

The chain joins TRBV18 to TRBJ2-1; 15 bases are a match to TRBD2. The CDR3 runs 21 residues. CDR1 is KGHSH, CDR2 LQKENI, per germline. J was trimmed by 4 bases and V by 1 base; bases with no gene match: 14. The chain's CDR3 is CASSPRWTSGRAGVRYNEQFF. CDR3 sequence (DNA): TGTGCCAGCTCACCACGCTGGACTAGCGGGAGGGCCGGGGTCCGATACAATGAGCAGTTCTTC.

The V and J genes are TRBV19 and TRBJ2-2; D is unresolved. Per germline, CDR1 LNHDA and CDR2 SQIVND (reference sequence). CDR3 length: 12 amino acids. The V end was cut by 5 bases, the J end by 7 bases, with 8 bases between. In nucleotides, the CDR3 is TGTGCCAGTAGTGCGACTGGCGGGGAGCTGTTTTTT. Translating gives CASSATGGELFF. Filled out from reference TRBV19 and TRBJ2-2, the complete variable domain reads DGGITQSPKYLFRKEGQNVTLSCEQNLNHDAMYWYRQDPGQGLRLIYYSQIVNDFQKGDIAEGYSVSREKKESFPLTVTSAQKNPTAFYLCASSATGGELFFGEGSRLTVL.

This clone was seen only a few times. The chain carries TRBV7-2 and TRBJ2-3; D gene uncertain. This CDR3 spans 12 amino acids. Trimming took off 5 bases at V and 0 bases at J, with 3 bases between the two ends. Germline CDR1 SGHTA, CDR2 FQGNSA. In nucleotides, the CDR3 is TGTGCCAGCAGCCCGAGCACAGATACGCAGTATTTT. Translated: CASSPSTDTQYF.

The rearrangement links TRBV10-2 to TRBJ2-1, with TRBD2 identical over 12 bases. Germline CDR1 reads WSHSY; CDR2 reads SAAADI. The length of the CDR3 is 17 residues. V lost 6 bases to trimming and J lost 8 bases; unmatched junction nucleotides: 14. The CDR3 nucleotides are TGCGCCAGCAGGCCTCCGACTAGCGGGAGTTTTCACTATGAGCAGTTCTTC. Protein product: CASRPPTSGSFHYEQFF.

V gene TRBV7-2 combines with J gene TRBJ1-5; 7 positions match TRBD1. This CDR3 comprises 16 residues. Trimming took 3 bases from V and 1 from J; bases not matched to a gene: 6. From germline, CDR1 is SGHTA and CDR2 FQGNSA. The CDR3 region has the DNA TGTGCCAGCAGCTTGAGAGGGGGCTTGAGCAATCAGCCCCAGCATTTT. It yields the protein CASSLRGGLSNQPQHF.

The chain uses TRBV18 and TRBJ1-1; TRBD1 agrees at 7 bases. Germline V lookup: CDR1 KGHSH, CDR2 LQKENI. The CDR3 is 14 amino acids. J was trimmed by 4 bases and V by 3 bases; bases with no gene match: 5. The CDR3 here is CASSPDRVGTEAFF. The CDR3 coding sequence is TGTGCCAGCTCACCCGACAGGGTAGGCACTGAAGCTTTCTTT.

The chain employs TRBV7-2 and TRBJ2-1; no definite D call. CDR1 and CDR2 (germline): SGHTA, FQGNSA. Trimming took off 2 bases at V and 0 bases at J, with 11 bases between the two ends. The CDR3 is made up of 16 amino acids. The CDR3 is CASSLSSVVSYNEQFF. CDR3 DNA sequence: TGTGCCAGCAGCTTAAGTAGTGTCGTCTCCTACAATGAGCAGTTCTTC.

J is TRBJ2-1 and V is TRBV7-9; D not certain. This CDR3 region has 12 residues. Germline-derived CDR1 and CDR2 are SEHNR and FQNEAQ (reference sequence). With 5 bases removed from V and 1 base from J, the gap between germline ends came to 3 bases. CDR3: CASSRSYNEQFF. The CDR3 DNA sequence: TGTGCCAGCAGCCGTTCCTACAATGAGCAGTTCTTC. Drawing the rest from reference TRBV7-9 and TRBJ2-1, the complete variable domain is DTGVSQNPRHKITKRGQNVTFRCDPISEHNRLYWYRQTLGQGPEFLTYFQNEAQLEKSRLLSDRFSAERPKGSFSTLEIQRTEQGDSAMYLCASSRSYNEQFFGPGTRLTVL.

The V and J genes are TRBV27 and TRBJ2-2; a possible D gene is TRBD1 (5 bases). CDR3 length: 16 residues. The ends were cut back, 2 bases at V and 4 bases at J, with 14 bases in the middle. Germline V CDR1 and CDR2: MNHEY, SMNVEV (reference sequence). CDR3 nucleotides: TGTGCCAGCAGTTTACTTCCCCCAGGGCCCACCGGGGAGCTGTTTTTT. Protein: CASSLLPPGPTGELFF.

This chain connects TRBV5-1 to TRBJ2-1; TRBD2 matches 10 bases. Germline CDR1 reads SGHRS; CDR2 reads YFSETQ. The CDR3 sequence is 20 residues long. The ends lost 4 bases at V and 12 bases at J; junction bases unmatched: 28. CDR3 in amino acids: CASSKGLAETVRTMIFVQFF. CDR3 bases: TGCGCCAGCAGCAAAGGACTAGCGGAAACAGTGAGGACAATGATATTCGTGCAGTTCTTC.

The chain links TRBV7-8 to TRBJ2-7; maybe TRBD2 (5 bases). Trimming removed 4 bases at V and 7 bases at J, with 14 bases between. The CDR3 loop spans 13 amino acids. The germline V gene has CDR1 SGHVS and CDR2 FQNEAQ. The CDR3 is CASSSGSPREQYF. In DNA form, the CDR3 reads TGTGCCAGCAGCTCGGGATCTCCAAGGGAGCAGTACTTC.

The V gene is TRBV30, the J gene TRBJ2-1; D is perhaps TRBD1 (6 bases). The CDR3 has 14 residues. V was trimmed by 3 bases and J by 2 bases, leaving 11 bases between them. Germline assignment: CDR1 GTSNPN and CDR2 SVGIG (reference sequence). CDR3 DNA sequence: TGTGCCTGGAGACAGGGACCCCCCTACAATGAGCAGTTCTTC. Encoded protein: CAWRQGPPYNEQFF.

The chain is built from TRBV11-3 and TRBJ2-2, with a tentative D call TRBD2 (5 bases). Deletions cut 4 bases from V and 6 bases from J, with 9 bases between. Germline-derived CDR1 and CDR2 are SGHNT and YENEEA. The length of the CDR3 is 13 residues. Here the CDR3 reads CASSSRGSGELFF. CDR3 bases: TGTGCCAGCAGCTCTAGAGGGTCCGGGGAGCTGTTTTTT.

In this sample, this clone turned up a few times. The chain has TRBV7-9 and TRBJ1-2; D is perhaps TRBD1 (6 bases). Trimming removed 4 bases at V and 2 bases at J, with 20 bases between. This CDR3 has 17 residues. Germline lookup yields CDR1 SEHNR and CDR2 FQNEAQ (reference sequence). CDR3 DNA sequence: TGTGCCAGCAGCTCCCCCACCGACAGGATCCTAAACTATGGCTACACCTTC. Its protein product is CASSSPTDRILNYGYTF.

This clone was counted a few times. CDR3 sequence reads: CASSQDRPNTEAFF. The CDR3, as DNA: TGCGCCAGCAGCCAGGACAGGCCTAACACTGAAGCTTTCTTT. The J gene is TRBJ1-1, the V gene TRBV5-1, with TRBD1 matching 7 bases. Germline V gene data show CDR1 as SGHRS and CDR2 as YFSETQ. V trimming: 4 bases; J trimming: 2 bases; junction bases outside the gene matches: 5. There are 14 residues in the CDR3. The full variable domain, rest sourced from reference TRBV5-1 and TRBJ1-1, is KAGVTQTPRYLIKTRGQQVTLSCSPISGHRSVSWYQQTPGQGLQFLFEYFSETQRNKGNFPGRFSGRQFSNSRSEMNVSTLELGDSALYLCASSQDRPNTEAFFGQGTRLTVV.

The rearrangement joins TRBV5-1 to TRBJ2-1; 8 positions agree with TRBD2. V dropped 2 bases and J dropped 4; count of bases not matched to a gene: 8. The CDR3 consists of 16 residues. Germline loops: CDR1 SGHRS, CDR2 YFSETQ. The CDR3 DNA reads TGCGCCAGCAGCTTCGTTACTAGCGGTTATTACAATGAGCAGTTCTTC. This translates into CASSFVTSGYYNEQFF.

V usage is TRBV20-1 and J usage is TRBJ2-5; TRBD2 aligns across 8 bases. V lost 6 bases, J lost 5 bases, and 2 bases stayed unmatched. The CDR3 runs 11 residues. Germline values: CDR1 DFQATT, CDR2 SNEGSKA (reference sequence). CDR3 sequence: CSARGGETQYF. Written as DNA, the CDR3 is TGCAGTGCCCGGGGGGGGGAGACCCAGTACTTC.

This chain links TRBV6-5 with TRBJ2-7, with D possibly being TRBD1 (6 bases). V lost 3 bases, J lost 1 base, and 10 bases lay in between. Germline V CDR1 and CDR2: MNHEY, SVGAGI. The CDR3 contains 14 residues. The CDR3 nucleotides read TGTGCCAGCAGTTATGCCGGACAGTCCTACGAGCAGTACTTC. It specifies CASSYAGQSYEQYF.

This chain joins TRBV7-2 and TRBJ2-1; 13 bases map to TRBD2. Germline V CDR1 and CDR2: SGHTA, FQGNSA. J gave up 7 bases and V 5 bases, and 8 bases lay outside the gene matches. The CDR3 sequence is 16 residues long. CDR3 protein: CASSPGLAGVNNEQFF. The CDR3 coding sequence is TGTGCCAGCAGCCCTGGACTAGCGGGAGTTAATAATGAGCAGTTCTTC.

J is TRBJ2-1 and V is TRBV30; 10 bases are a match to TRBD2. With V trimmed by 2 bases and J by 10 bases, 8 bases remained unmatched. The CDR3 has 14 amino acids. In germline, CDR1 is GTSNPN, CDR2 SVGIG (reference sequence). CDR3 region: CAWSTRLAGTEQFF. The DNA of the CDR3 is TGTGCCTGGAGTACCAGACTAGCGGGCACCGAGCAGTTCTTC.

The chain recombines TRBV7-2 with TRBJ2-5; TRBD1 matches 7 bases. V shed 5 bases and J 3 bases; nucleotides not matched to a gene: 9. The germline V gene has CDR1 SGHTA and CDR2 FQGNSA. The CDR3 totals 15 residues. In DNA form, the CDR3 reads TGTGCCAGCAGCGCACTCGGGACAGCAAAAGAGACCCAGTACTTC. This gives the protein CASSALGTAKETQYF. Full variable domain (remainder filled in from reference TRBV7-2 and TRBJ2-5): GAGVSQSPSNKVTEKGKDVELRCDPISGHTALYWYRQSLGQGLEFLIYFQGNSAPDKSGLPSDRFSAERTGGSVSTLTIQRTQQEDSAVYLCASSALGTAKETQYFGPGTRLLVL.

The rearrangement joins TRBV30 to TRBJ1-3, with D possibly matching TRBD1 (5 bases). CDR3 length: 15 residues. The germline CDR1 and CDR2 sequences are GTSNPN and SVGIG (reference sequence). V was trimmed by 0 bases and J by 0 bases, leaving 9 bases between them. In DNA, the CDR3 is TGTGCCTGGAGTGTACGGGGGTTCTCTGGAAACACCATATATTTT. Its protein product is CAWSVRGFSGNTIYF. Full variable domain (outside the CDR3, taken from reference TRBV30 and TRBJ1-3): SQTIHQWPATLVQPVGSPLSLECTVEGTSNPNLYWYRQAAGRGLQLLFYSVGIGQISSEVPQNLSASRPQDRQFILSSKKLLLSDSGFYLCAWSVRGFSGNTIYFGEGSWLTVV.